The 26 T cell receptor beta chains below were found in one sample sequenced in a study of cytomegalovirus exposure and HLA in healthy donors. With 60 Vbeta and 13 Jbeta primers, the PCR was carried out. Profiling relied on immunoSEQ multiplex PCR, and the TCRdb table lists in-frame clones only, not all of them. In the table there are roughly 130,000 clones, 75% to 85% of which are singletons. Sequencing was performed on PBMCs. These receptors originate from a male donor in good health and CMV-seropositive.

CDR3 sequence reads: CASKTRGESSGANVLTF. The CDR3 DNA reads TGTGCCAGCAAAACGCGGGGGGAGAGCTCTGGGGCCAACGTCCTGACTTTC. The gene calls are TRBV28 and TRBJ2-6; 8 bases agree with TRBD2. V was pared by 7 bases and J by 0 bases, with 8 bases of the junction left unmatched. CDR1 is MDHEN, CDR2 SYDVKM, per germline. The CDR3 totals 17 residues.

The CDR3 region has the DNA TGTGCCAGCAGTTTATCCGTCGGGTTGGGTTATAATTCACCCCTCCACTTT. It specifies CASSLSVGLGYNSPLHF. This chain connects TRBV27 to TRBJ1-6, with D uncertain. This CDR3 has 17 residues. Looked up from germline, CDR1 is MNHEY and CDR2 is SMNVEV (reference sequence). V dropped 0 bases and J dropped 4 bases, with 13 bases sitting between them.

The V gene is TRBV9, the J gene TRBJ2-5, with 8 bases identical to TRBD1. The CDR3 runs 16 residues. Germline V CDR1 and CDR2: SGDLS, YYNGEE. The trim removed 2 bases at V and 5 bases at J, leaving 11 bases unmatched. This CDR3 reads CASSVPDRGTRETQYF. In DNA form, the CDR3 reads TGTGCCAGCAGCGTCCCCGACAGGGGAACGAGGGAGACCCAGTACTTC.

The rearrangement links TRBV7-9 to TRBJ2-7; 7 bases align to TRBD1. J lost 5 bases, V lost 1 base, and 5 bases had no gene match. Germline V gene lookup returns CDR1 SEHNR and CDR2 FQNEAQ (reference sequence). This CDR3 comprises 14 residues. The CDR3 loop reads CASSLGQGSDEQYF. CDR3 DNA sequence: TGTGCCAGCAGCTTAGGACAGGGCAGCGACGAGCAGTACTTC.

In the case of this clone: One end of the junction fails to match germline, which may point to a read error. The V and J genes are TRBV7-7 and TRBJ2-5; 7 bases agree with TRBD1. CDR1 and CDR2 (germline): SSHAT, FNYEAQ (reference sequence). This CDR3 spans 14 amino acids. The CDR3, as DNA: TGTGCTAGCAGCCGGCGGACAGGCCCAGAGACCCAGTACTTC. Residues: CASSRRTGPETQYF.

The DNA for the CDR3 is TGTGCCAGTAGTATCGCTAGCGGGGGGGGAGAGACCCAGTACTTC. Translating it yields CASSIASGGGETQYF. The chain is built from TRBV19 and TRBJ2-5; 12 bases are a match to TRBD2. The germline gives CDR1 LNHDA, CDR2 SQIVND (reference sequence). J was trimmed by 4 bases and V by 3 bases; bases with no gene match: 3. CDR3 length: 15 amino acids.

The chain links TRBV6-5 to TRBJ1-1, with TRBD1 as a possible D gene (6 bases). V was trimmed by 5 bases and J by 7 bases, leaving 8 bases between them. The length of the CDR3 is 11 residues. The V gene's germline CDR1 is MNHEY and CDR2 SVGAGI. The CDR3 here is CASSKTGEAFF. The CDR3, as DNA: TGTGCCAGCAGTAAGACAGGTGAAGCTTTCTTT.

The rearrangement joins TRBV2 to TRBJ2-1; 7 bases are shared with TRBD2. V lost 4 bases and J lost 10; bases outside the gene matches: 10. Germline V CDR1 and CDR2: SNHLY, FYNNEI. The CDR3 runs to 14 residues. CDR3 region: CASSVRTSINEQFF. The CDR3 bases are TGTGCCAGCAGTGTTCGGACTAGTATCAACGAGCAGTTCTTC. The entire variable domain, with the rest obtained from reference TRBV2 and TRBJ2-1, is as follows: EPEVTQTPSHQVTQMGQEVILRCVPISNHLYFYWYRQILGQKVEFLVSFYNNEISEKSEIFDDQFSVERPDGSNFTLKIRSTKLEDSAMYFCASSVRTSINEQFFGPGTRLTVL.

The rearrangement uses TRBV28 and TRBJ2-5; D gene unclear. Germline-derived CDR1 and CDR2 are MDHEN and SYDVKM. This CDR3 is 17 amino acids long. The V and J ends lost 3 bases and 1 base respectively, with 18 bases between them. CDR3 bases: TGTGCCAGCAGTTTTGAGAGTTCGCTCATATCCCAAGAGACCCAGTACTTC. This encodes CASSFESSLISQETQYF.

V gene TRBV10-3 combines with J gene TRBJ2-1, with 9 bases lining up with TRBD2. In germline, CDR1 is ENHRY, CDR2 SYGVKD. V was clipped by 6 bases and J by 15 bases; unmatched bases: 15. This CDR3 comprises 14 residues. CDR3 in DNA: TGTGCCATCAGGCCCGGGACTAGCTCCATCGTGACGTTCTTC. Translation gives CAIRPGTSSIVTFF.

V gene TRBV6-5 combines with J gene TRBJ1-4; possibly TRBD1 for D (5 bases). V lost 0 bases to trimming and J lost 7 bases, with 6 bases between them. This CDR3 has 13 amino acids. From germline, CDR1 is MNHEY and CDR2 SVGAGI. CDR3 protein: CASSYSDTEKLFF. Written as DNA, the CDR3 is TGTGCCAGCAGTTACTCGGACACTGAAAAACTGTTTTTT.

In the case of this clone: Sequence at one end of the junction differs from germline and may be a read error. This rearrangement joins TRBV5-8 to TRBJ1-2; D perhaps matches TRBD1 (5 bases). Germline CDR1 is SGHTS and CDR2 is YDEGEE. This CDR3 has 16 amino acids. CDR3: CASSQEPLRGGYGYTF. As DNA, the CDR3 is TGCGCCAGCAGCCAAGAGCCTTTGAGGGGAGGCTATGGCTACACCTTC.

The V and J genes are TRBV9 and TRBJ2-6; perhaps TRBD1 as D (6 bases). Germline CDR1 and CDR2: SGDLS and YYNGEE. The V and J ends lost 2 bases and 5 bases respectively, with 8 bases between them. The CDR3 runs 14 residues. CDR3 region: CASSVGGWANVLTF. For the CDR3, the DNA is TGTGCCAGCAGCGTTGGGGGCTGGGCCAACGTCCTGACTTTC.

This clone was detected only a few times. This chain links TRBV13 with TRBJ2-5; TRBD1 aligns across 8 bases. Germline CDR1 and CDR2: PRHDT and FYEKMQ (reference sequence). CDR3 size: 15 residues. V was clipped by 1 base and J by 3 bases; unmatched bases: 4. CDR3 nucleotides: TGTGCCAGCAGCTTAGTGACGACAGGGGAAGAGACCCAGTACTTC. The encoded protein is CASSLVTTGEETQYF. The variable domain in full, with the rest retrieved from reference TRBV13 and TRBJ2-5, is AAGVIQSPRHLIKEKRETATLKCYPIPRHDTVYWYQQGPGQDPQFLISFYEKMQSDKGSIPDRFSAQQFSDYHSELNMSSLELGDSALYFCASSLVTTGEETQYFGPGTRLLVL.

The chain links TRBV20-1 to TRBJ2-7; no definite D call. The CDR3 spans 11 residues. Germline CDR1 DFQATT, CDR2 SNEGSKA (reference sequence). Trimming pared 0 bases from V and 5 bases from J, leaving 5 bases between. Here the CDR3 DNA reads TGCAGTGCTAGAGATTTAAACGAGCAGTACTTC. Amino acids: CSARDLNEQYF.

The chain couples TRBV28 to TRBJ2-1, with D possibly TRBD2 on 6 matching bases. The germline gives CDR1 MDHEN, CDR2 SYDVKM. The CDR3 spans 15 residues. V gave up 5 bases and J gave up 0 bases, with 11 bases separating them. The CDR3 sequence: CASSPYGSSYNEQFF. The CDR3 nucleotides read TGTGCCAGCAGTCCTTACGGGAGCTCCTACAATGAGCAGTTCTTC.

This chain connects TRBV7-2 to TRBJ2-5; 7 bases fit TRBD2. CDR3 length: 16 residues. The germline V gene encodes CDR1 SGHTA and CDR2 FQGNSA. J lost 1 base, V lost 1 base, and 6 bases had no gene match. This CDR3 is CASSLVGTTIQETQYF. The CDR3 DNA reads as TGTGCCAGCAGCTTAGTAGGGACTACTATCCAAGAGACCCAGTACTTC.

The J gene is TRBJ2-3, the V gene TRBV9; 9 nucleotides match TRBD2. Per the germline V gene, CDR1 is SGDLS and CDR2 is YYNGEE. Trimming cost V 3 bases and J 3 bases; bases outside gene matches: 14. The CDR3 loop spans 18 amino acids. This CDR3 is CASSGDLASGARTDTQYF. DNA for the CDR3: TGTGCCAGCAGCGGAGACCTTGCTAGCGGGGCACGAACAGATACGCAGTATTTT.

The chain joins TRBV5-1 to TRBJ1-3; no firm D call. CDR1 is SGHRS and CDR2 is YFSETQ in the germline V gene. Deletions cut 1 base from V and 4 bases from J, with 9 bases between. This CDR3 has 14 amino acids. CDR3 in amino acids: CASSLNEVGNTIYF. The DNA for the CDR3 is TGCGCCAGCAGCTTGAACGAGGTCGGAAACACCATATATTTT.

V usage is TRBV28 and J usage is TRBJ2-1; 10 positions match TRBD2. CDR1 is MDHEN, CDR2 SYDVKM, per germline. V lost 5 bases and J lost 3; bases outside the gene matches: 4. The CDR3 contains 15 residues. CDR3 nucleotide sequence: TGTGCCAGCAGTCGGACTAGCGGTATCTACAATGAGCAGTTCTTC. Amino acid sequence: CASSRTSGIYNEQFF.

This CDR3 is CASSPRAVGGDYGYTF. The CDR3 nucleotides are TGCGCCAGCAGCCCGAGGGCGGTGGGGGGAGACTATGGCTACACCTTC. The V call is TRBV4-3, the J call TRBJ1-2; possible D gene TRBD1, 5 bases. CDR1 and CDR2 from the germline V gene are LGHNA and YSLEER. Trimming took off 4 bases at V and 3 bases at J, with 18 bases between the two ends. The CDR3 has 16 amino acids.

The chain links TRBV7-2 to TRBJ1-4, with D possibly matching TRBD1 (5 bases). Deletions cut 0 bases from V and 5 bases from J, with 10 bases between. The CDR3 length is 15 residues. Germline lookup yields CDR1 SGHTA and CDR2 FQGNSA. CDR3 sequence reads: CASSLAGGANEKLFF. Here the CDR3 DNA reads TGTGCCAGCAGCTTAGCTGGAGGGGCCAATGAAAAACTGTTTTTT.

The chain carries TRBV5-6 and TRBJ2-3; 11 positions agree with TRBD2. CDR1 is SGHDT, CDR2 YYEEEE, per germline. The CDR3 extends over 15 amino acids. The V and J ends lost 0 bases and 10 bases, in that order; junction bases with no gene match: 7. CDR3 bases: TGTGCCAGCAGCTTGGGACTAGCGGGGAGAGGTGCGCAGTATTTT. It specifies CASSLGLAGRGAQYF.

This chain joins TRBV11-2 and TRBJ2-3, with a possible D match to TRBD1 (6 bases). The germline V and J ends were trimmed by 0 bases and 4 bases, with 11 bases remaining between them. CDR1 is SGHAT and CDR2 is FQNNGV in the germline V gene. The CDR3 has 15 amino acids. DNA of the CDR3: TGTGCCAGCAGCTTAGAGGCAGGGGATGCAGATACGCAGTATTTT. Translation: CASSLEAGDADTQYF.

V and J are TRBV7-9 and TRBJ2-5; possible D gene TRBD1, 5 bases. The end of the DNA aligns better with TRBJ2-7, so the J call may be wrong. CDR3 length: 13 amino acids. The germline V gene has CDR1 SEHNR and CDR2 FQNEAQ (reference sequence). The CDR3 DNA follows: TGTGCCAGCATGGGCAGGGTCCACTACGAGCAGTACTTC. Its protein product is CASMGRVHYEQYF.

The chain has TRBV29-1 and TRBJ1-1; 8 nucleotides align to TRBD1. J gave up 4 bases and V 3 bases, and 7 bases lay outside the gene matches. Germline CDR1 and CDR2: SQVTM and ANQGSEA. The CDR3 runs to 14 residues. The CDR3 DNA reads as TGCAGCGTTGACGCAGGGGGCCTCGGCACTGAAGCTTTCTTT. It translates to CSVDAGGLGTEAFF. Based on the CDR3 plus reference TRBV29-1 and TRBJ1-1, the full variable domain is SAVISQKPSRDICQRGTSLTIQCQVDSQVTMMFWYRQQPGQSLTLIATANQGSEATYESGFVIDKFPISRPNLTFSTLTVSNMSPEDSSIYLCSVDAGGLGTEAFFGQGTRLTVV.